The rows below give T cell receptor beta chains drawn from one sample of a study of spatial heterogeneity in lung cancer. From the 5' RACE reads, TCRdb called clonotypes with MiXCR, one entry per CDR3 protein. Of tens of thousands of distinct CDR3 sequences listed, about 14% are singletons. Specimen: PBMCs, collected at surgery. These receptor sequences come from a male donor with early-stage non-small cell lung cancer. CDR3s include the opening cysteine and the closing phenylalanine or tryptophan. D genes are given only for firm matches. Only part of the rows carry a size: once, few, many, or a class if the clone is expanded.

>TRBD2|TRBV3-1|TRBJ2-1|few
CASSPLTSGTYNEQFF
TGTGCCAGCAGCCCATTGACTAGCGGTACCTACAATGAGCAGTTCTTC
>-|TRBV6-2/TRBV6-3|TRBJ1-1|few
CASSYSQGLSEAFF
TGTGCCAGCAGTTACTCACAGGGACTGTCTGAAGCTTTCTTT
>TRBD2|TRBV10-3|TRBJ2-5|many
CAISESRLAGGWQETQYF
TGTGCCATCAGTGAGTCGCGTCTAGCGGGAGGGTGGCAAGAGACCCAGTACTTC
>TRBD1|TRBV6-5|TRBJ2-7|-
CASSPMGQGLYEQYF
TGTGCCAGCAGCCCCATGGGACAGGGTCTCTACGAGCAGTACTTC
>TRBD1|TRBV19|TRBJ1-1|-
CASRRSPDREAFF
TGTGCCAGTAGGAGAAGCCCGGACAGGGAAGCTTTCTTT
>-|TRBV20-1|TRBJ2-1|-
CSASREGVYNEQFF
TGCAGTGCTAGTAGGGAGGGGGTCTACAATGAGCAGTTCTTC
>TRBD2|TRBV20-1|TRBJ2-3|many
CSALGRTSGPDTQYF
TGCAGTGCCCTAGGGCGGACTAGCGGACCAGATACGCAGTATTTT
>-|TRBV11-3|TRBJ2-1|-
CASSLGTSHNEQFF
TGTGCCAGCAGCTTAGGGACCTCACACAATGAGCAGTTCTTC
>TRBD2|TRBV7-2|TRBJ2-1|few
CASSPFGGYNEQFF
TGTGCCAGCAGTCCGTTCGGGGGGTACAATGAGCAGTTCTTC
>-|TRBV9|TRBJ2-3|many
CASSVDRTNAAQYF
TGTGCCAGCAGCGTAGACAGGACCAATGCTGCGCAGTATTTT
>-|TRBV9|TRBJ1-5|many
CASSVGSGIQPQHF
TGTGCCAGCAGCGTCGGTTCCGGAATTCAGCCCCAGCATTTT
>TRBD2|TRBV5-1|TRBJ2-7|many
CASSSGTSGRYEQYF
TGCGCCAGCAGCTCCGGGACTAGCGGGAGGTACGAGCAGTACTTC
>-|TRBV29-1|TRBJ2-4|few
CSVGDRAGGIQYF
TGCAGCGTGGGCGACAGGGCCGGGGGCATTCAGTACTTC
>-|TRBV30|TRBJ2-5|many
CAWSPGETQYF
TGTGCCTGGAGTCCCGGGGAGACCCAGTACTTC
>-|TRBV4-2|TRBJ1-1|-
CASSQELRNTEAFF
TGTGCCAGCAGCCAAGAGTTGAGGAACACTGAAGCTTTCTTT
>TRBD2|TRBV9|TRBJ2-1|-
CASSPRLATYNEQFF
TGTGCCAGCAGCCCGAGACTAGCTACCTACAATGAGCAGTTCTTC
>-|TRBV6-2/TRBV6-3|TRBJ2-7|many
CASSEAGGSYEQYF
TGTGCCAGCAGTGAGGCAGGGGGGTCCTACGAGCAGTACTTC
>-|TRBV5-6|TRBJ2-7|-
CASSFPELYEQYF
TGTGCCAGCAGCTTCCCGGAGCTCTACGAGCAGTACTTC
>TRBD1|TRBV2|TRBJ2-2|-
CASRGQRNTGELFF
TGTGCCAGCAGGGGACAGCGAAACACCGGGGAGCTGTTTTTT
>-|TRBV20-1|TRBJ1-2|-
CSARDRTNYGYTF
TGCAGTGCTAGAGATCGCACTAACTATGGCTACACCTTC
>-|TRBV5-1|TRBJ2-7|-
CASSLELGPPNEQYF
TGCGCCAGCAGCTTGGAATTGGGTCCGCCTAACGAGCAGTACTTC
>-|TRBV5-6|TRBJ1-1|many
CASSPVGGNTEAFF
TGTGCCAGCAGCCCCGTCGGGGGTAACACTGAAGCTTTCTTT
>-|TRBV5-6|TRBJ1-4|-
CASSYEPAFNEKLFF
TGTGCCAGCAGCTATGAACCGGCCTTTAATGAAAAACTGTTTTTT
>-|TRBV5-4|TRBJ2-2|-
CASSPGTNTGELFF
TGTGCCAGCAGCCCGGGGACAAACACCGGGGAGCTGTTTTTT
>-|TRBV3-1|TRBJ1-5|-
CASSQDTDLPQHF
TGTGCCAGCAGCCAAGATACCGATCTGCCCCAGCATTTT
>-|TRBV12-3/TRBV12-4|TRBJ2-5|-
CASSRPTETQYF
TGTGCCAGCAGCCGACCCACGGAGACCCAGTACTTC
>-|TRBV4-2|TRBJ2-7|-
CASSQDLSGYRTYEQYF
TGTGCCAGCAGCCAAGATCTGAGCGGGTACCGTACCTACGAGCAGTACTTC
>TRBD1|TRBV27|TRBJ1-3|-
CASKRLGQASGNTIYF
TGTGCCAGCAAAAGGCTAGGACAGGCTTCTGGAAACACCATATATTTT
>-|TRBV7-2|TRBJ1-1|-
CASSLVQVNTEAFF
TGTGCCAGCAGCTTAGTACAGGTTAACACTGAAGCTTTCTTT
>TRBD2|TRBV3-1|TRBJ2-3|few
CASSQTQPAGGTDTQYF
TGTGCCAGCAGCCAAACGCAGCCAGCGGGGGGCACAGATACGCAGTATTTT
>-|TRBV12-3/TRBV12-4|TRBJ1-1|-
CASSLGTDLINTEAFF
TGTGCCAGCAGTTTAGGGACAGACTTAATCAACACTGAAGCTTTCTTT
>TRBD2|TRBV29-1|TRBJ2-1|-
CSVDGFSGGAGEQFF
TGCAGCGTTGATGGTTTTAGCGGGGGGGCTGGTGAGCAGTTCTTC